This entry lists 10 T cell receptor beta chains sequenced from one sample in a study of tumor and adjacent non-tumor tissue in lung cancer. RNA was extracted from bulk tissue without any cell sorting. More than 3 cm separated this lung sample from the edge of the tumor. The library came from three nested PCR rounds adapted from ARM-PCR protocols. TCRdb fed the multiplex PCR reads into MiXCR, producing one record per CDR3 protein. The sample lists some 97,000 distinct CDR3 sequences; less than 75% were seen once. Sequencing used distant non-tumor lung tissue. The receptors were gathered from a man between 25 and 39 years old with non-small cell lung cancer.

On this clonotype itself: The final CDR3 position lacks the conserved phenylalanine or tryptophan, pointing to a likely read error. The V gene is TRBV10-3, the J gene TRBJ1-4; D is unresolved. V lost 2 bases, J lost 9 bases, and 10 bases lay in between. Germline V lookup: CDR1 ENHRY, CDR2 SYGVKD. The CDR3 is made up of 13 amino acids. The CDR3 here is CAISEGQNKKLFC. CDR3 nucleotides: TGTGCCATCAGTGAGGGTCAAAATAAAAAACTGTTTTGT.

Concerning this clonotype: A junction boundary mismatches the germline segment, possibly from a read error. This CDR3 is CPSSLYSIVNEQFF. In DNA, the CDR3 is TGTCCCAGCAGCTTATACAGTATTGTAAATGAGCAGTTCTTC. The chain combines TRBV11-2 with TRBJ2-1, with D unclear. Germline V lookup: CDR1 SGHAT, CDR2 FQNNGV. This CDR3 spans 14 amino acids. Filled out from reference TRBV11-2 and TRBJ2-1, the complete variable domain reads EAGVAQSPRYKIIEKRQSVAFWCNPISGHATLYWYQQILGQGPKLLIQFQNNGVVDDSQLPKDRFSAERLKGVDSTLKIQPAKLEDSAVYLCPSSLYSIVNEQFFGPGTRLTVL.

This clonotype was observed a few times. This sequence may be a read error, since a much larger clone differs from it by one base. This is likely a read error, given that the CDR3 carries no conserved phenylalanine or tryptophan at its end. CDR3 nucleotides: TGCGCCAGCAGCAGCGAAATAGGCAGGCCCTCCTACGAGCAGTACTTA. Amino acids: CASSSEIGRPSYEQYL. The V call is TRBV4-1, the J call TRBJ2-7; D gene unclear. In germline, CDR1 is MGHRA, CDR2 YSYEKL. V lost 5 bases, J lost 0 bases, and 17 bases lay in between. CDR3 size: 16 residues.

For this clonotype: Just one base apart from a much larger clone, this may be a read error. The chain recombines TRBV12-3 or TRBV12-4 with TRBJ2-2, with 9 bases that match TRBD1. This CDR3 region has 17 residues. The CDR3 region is CASSLWTGVVNTEELFF. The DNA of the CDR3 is TGTGCCAGCAGTCTGTGGACAGGGGTAGTTAACACCGAGGAGCTGTTTTTT.

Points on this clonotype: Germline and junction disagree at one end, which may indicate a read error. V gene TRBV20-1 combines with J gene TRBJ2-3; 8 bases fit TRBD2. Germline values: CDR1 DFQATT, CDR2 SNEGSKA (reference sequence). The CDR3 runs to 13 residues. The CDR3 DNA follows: TGCAGTGTGAAGCGGGAGTCGTCAAATACGCATTATTTT. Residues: CSVKRESSNTHYF.

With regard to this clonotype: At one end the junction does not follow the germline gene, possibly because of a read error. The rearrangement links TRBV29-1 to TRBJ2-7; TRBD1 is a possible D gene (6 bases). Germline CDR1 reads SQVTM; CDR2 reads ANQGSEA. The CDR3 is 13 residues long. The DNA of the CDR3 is TGCAGCGTCAGGGACAACAACTACTACGAGCAGTGCTTC. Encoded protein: CSVRDNNYYEQCF.

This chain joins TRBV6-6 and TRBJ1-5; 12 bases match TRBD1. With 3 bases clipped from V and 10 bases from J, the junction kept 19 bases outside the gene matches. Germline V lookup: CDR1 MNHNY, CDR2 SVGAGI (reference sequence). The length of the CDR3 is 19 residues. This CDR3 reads CASSYPGTGGSRGIQPQHF. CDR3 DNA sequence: TGTGCCAGCAGTTATCCGGGGACAGGGGGCTCAAGGGGCATTCAACCCCAGCATTTT.

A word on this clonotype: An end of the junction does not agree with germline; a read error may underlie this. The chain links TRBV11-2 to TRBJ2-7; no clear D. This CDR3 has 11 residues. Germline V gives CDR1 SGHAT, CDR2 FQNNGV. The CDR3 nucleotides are TGTGTCAGCAGCTGGTCCTACGAGCAGTACTTC. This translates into CVSSWSYEQYF.

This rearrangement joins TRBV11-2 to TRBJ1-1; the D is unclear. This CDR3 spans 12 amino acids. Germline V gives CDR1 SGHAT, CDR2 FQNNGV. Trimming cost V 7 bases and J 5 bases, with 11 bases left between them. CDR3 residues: CASIGSGTEAFF. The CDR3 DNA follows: TGTGCCAGCATAGGGTCGGGGACTGAAGCTTTCTTT.

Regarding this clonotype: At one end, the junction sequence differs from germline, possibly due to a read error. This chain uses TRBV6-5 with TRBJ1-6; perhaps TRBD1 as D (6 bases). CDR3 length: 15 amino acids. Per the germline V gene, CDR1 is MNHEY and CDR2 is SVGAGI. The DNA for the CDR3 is TGTGCCTGCAGCCCCATTGGGGGCCCGGGATCGCCCCTCCACTTT. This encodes CACSPIGGPGSPLHF.